Following are 22 T cell receptor beta chains from one sample sequenced in a study of cytomegalovirus exposure and HLA in healthy donors. The PCR had 60 Vbeta and 13 Jbeta primers. The method was immunoSEQ multiplex PCR; TCRdb's version includes in-frame clones alone and lacks a portion of them. The profile shows around 130,000 clones, approximately 78% of them singletons. The sequencing input was PBMCs. These TCRs come from a human donor in good health.

This clone was counted once. The V and J genes are TRBV6-5 and TRBJ2-7, with D unresolved. Germline values: CDR1 MNHEY, CDR2 SVGAGI. The V and J ends lost 0 bases and 2 bases respectively, with 14 bases between them. This CDR3 spans 16 amino acids. The CDR3 here is CASSYSKAGSAYEQYF. DNA for the CDR3: TGTGCCAGCAGTTACTCGAAGGCAGGCTCAGCCTACGAGCAGTACTTC.

The CDR3 is CASSLITGSETQYF. For the CDR3, the DNA is TGTGCCAGCAGCTTAATAACAGGGTCCGAGACCCAGTACTTC. This rearrangement joins TRBV7-6 to TRBJ2-5; D might be TRBD1 (6 bases). Germline loops: CDR1 SGHVS, CDR2 FNYEAQ. The CDR3 is made up of 14 amino acids. Trimming shortened V by 2 bases and J by 5 bases, and 12 bases separated the two germline ends.

In its sample, this clone was seen once. The CDR3 DNA reads as TGTGCCTGGAGTGAACAGGGGGCTACCCTAATCTCCGGGACTAATTACAATGAGCAGTTCTTC. Translated, it gives CAWSEQGATLISGTNYNEQFF. This sequence joins TRBV30 and TRBJ2-1; TRBD1 matches 9 bases. V was pared by 1 base and J by 4 bases, with 23 bases of the junction left unmatched. CDR1 and CDR2 (germline): GTSNPN, SVGIG (reference sequence). This CDR3 is built from 21 residues.

This chain uses TRBV7-8 with TRBJ1-1; D remains ambiguous. This CDR3 contains 11 residues. The V gene's germline CDR1 is SGHVS and CDR2 FQNEAQ. V was cut by 5 bases and J by 2 bases, with 3 bases left in between. CDR3 loop: CASSINTEAFF. The CDR3 DNA reads TGTGCCAGCAGCATAAACACTGAAGCTTTCTTT.

This clone turned up a few times. The CDR3 spells CASSLGATEAFF. As DNA, the CDR3 is TGCGCCAGCAGCTTGGGAGCCACTGAAGCTTTCTTT. The chain uses TRBV5-1 and TRBJ1-1; no reliable D call. This CDR3 region has 12 residues. The germline V gene has CDR1 SGHRS and CDR2 YFSETQ. V lost 0 bases, J lost 4 bases, and 4 bases lay in between.

This clone was counted a few times. This chain uses TRBV14 with TRBJ2-3, with D maybe TRBD2 (5 bases). V was pared by 5 bases and J by 2 bases, with 11 bases between. The CDR3 sequence is 14 residues long. CDR1 SGHDN and CDR2 FVKESK come from the germline V gene. The CDR3 coding sequence is TGTGCCAGCAGCAGACGGGGTTACACAGATACGCAGTATTTT. Its protein is CASSRRGYTDTQYF.

This rearrangement joins TRBV19 to TRBJ1-6, with D maybe TRBD1 (5 bases). CDR3 size: 16 residues. The germline V gene encodes CDR1 LNHDA and CDR2 SQIVND (reference sequence). Trimming removed 9 bases from V and 9 bases from J, with 24 bases in between. The DNA of the CDR3 is TGTGCCAGCCAACCACGGTCCGGGCAGGGTGGTTCACCCCTCCACTTT. Translated, it gives CASQPRSGQGGSPLHF.

The chain carries TRBV11-3 and TRBJ2-7; TRBD1 agrees at 7 bases. Germline CDR1 SGHNT, CDR2 YENEEA. V dropped 5 bases and J dropped 1; count of bases not matched to a gene: 5. This CDR3 region has 14 residues. CDR3 in DNA: TGTGCCAGCAGCCCTGGACAGGCGTCCTACGAGCAGTACTTC. Protein product: CASSPGQASYEQYF.

This clone appeared a single time. The gene calls are TRBV30 and TRBJ2-7, with D perhaps matching TRBD1 (7 bases). CDR3 length: 13 residues. The germline V gene encodes CDR1 GTSNPN and CDR2 SVGIG (reference sequence). The V gene lost 3 bases and the J gene lost 6 bases, with 15 bases spanning the gap. CDR3 bases: TGTGCCTGGAGGTCTTGGCAGGGGGGCGAGCAGTACTTC. Its translation: CAWRSWQGGEQYF.

This clone has just a few counts. The V gene is TRBV9, the J gene TRBJ2-5, with D maybe TRBD2 (5 bases). The V end was cut by 0 bases, the J end by 1 base, with 10 bases between. Germline lookup yields CDR1 SGDLS and CDR2 YYNGEE. The CDR3 has 15 residues. CDR3 DNA sequence: TGTGCCAGCAGCGTAGCGTGGGGAGTCCAAGAGACCCAGTACTTC. Residues: CASSVAWGVQETQYF.

The chain couples TRBV4-1 to TRBJ2-1; a weak D match, TRBD1 (5 bases). This CDR3 comprises 15 residues. CDR1 MGHRA and CDR2 YSYEKL come from the germline V gene. V lost 4 bases and J 5 bases, leaving 15 bases between the germline ends. CDR3 sequence: CASSRSRASHNEQFF. The DNA of the CDR3 is TGCGCCAGCAGCCGTTCCAGGGCCTCTCACAATGAGCAGTTCTTC.

The V call is TRBV14, the J call TRBJ2-7; 7 bases line up with TRBD1. The CDR3 has 15 residues. The V and J ends lost 2 bases and 1 base, in that order; junction bases with no gene match: 5. Germline V CDR1 and CDR2: SGHDN, FVKESK. CDR3 DNA sequence: TGTGCCAGCAGCCAACCGGACAGGAGTTCCTACGAGCAGTACTTC. Its protein is CASSQPDRSSYEQYF.

This sequence joins TRBV9 and TRBJ2-1; TRBD2 matches at 11 bases. This CDR3 contains 17 residues. Germline V lookup: CDR1 SGDLS, CDR2 YYNGEE. Trimming at V came to 3 bases and at J to 1 base, leaving 6 bases not matched to a gene. CDR3 region: CASSATSGRLSYNEQFF. The DNA for the CDR3 is TGTGCCAGCAGCGCCACTAGCGGGAGACTGTCCTACAATGAGCAGTTCTTC.

V gene TRBV2 combines with J gene TRBJ2-3; TRBD1 agrees at 9 bases. Germline loops: CDR1 SNHLY, CDR2 FYNNEI. The CDR3 has 19 amino acids. The ends lost 6 bases at V and 2 bases at J; junction bases unmatched: 18. In nucleotides, the CDR3 is TGTGCCAGCAGCTGGGACAGGGCGGCGGGGGCGGGTACCACAGATACGCAGTATTTT. Protein: CASSWDRAAGAGTTDTQYF. The full variable domain, rest sourced from reference TRBV2 and TRBJ2-3, is EPEVTQTPSHQVTQMGQEVILRCVPISNHLYFYWYRQILGQKVEFLVSFYNNEISEKSEIFDDQFSVERPDGSNFTLKIRSTKLEDSAMYFCASSWDRAAGAGTTDTQYFGPGTRLTVL.

This chain uses TRBV10-3 with TRBJ2-7; TRBD2 matches at 14 bases. Germline CDR1 is ENHRY and CDR2 is SYGVKD. The junction had 21 bases not matched to a gene; V was cut back by 8 bases and J by 0 bases. The CDR3 is made up of 21 amino acids. In nucleotides, the CDR3 is TGTGCCATCTCTATATTGCAGACTGGACTAGCGGGAGGAGGGAGCTCCTACGAGCAGTACTTC. It encodes CAISILQTGLAGGGSSYEQYF.

V and J are TRBV19 and TRBJ2-1; the match to TRBD1 covers 9 bases. Germline V lookup: CDR1 LNHDA, CDR2 SQIVND (reference sequence). The V and J ends lost 3 bases and 5 bases, in that order; junction bases with no gene match: 5. The CDR3 totals 15 residues. The CDR3 loop is CASSIGQGFDNEQFF. CDR3 DNA: TGTGCCAGTAGTATCGGACAGGGGTTCGACAATGAGCAGTTCTTC.

The chain employs TRBV18 and TRBJ2-7; 10 positions match TRBD1. This CDR3 region has 14 residues. Per germline, CDR1 KGHSH and CDR2 LQKENI. V gave up 3 bases and J gave up 3 bases; unmatched junction bases: 2. Written as DNA, the CDR3 is TGTGCCAGCTCACCTCGGACAGGGGGCTACGAGCAGTACTTC. It specifies CASSPRTGGYEQYF.

The J gene is TRBJ2-3, the V gene TRBV7-3; 7 bases align to TRBD1. CDR3 length equals 13 residues. V lost 5 bases and J lost 8; bases outside the gene matches: 7. In germline, CDR1 is SGHTA, CDR2 FQGTGA. The CDR3 protein is CASSADPGGTQYF. The CDR3 region has the DNA TGTGCCAGCAGCGCGGACCCAGGGGGTACGCAGTATTTT. The full variable domain, in which reference TRBV7-3 and TRBJ2-3 provide the parts outside the CDR3, is GAGVSQTPSNKVTEKGKYVELRCDPISGHTALYWYRQSLGQGPEFLIYFQGTGAADDSGLPNDRFFAVRPEGSVSTLKIQRTERGDSAVYLCASSADPGGTQYFGPGTRLTVL.

This chain links TRBV7-9 with TRBJ2-7, with 7 bases aligning to TRBD1. V lost 0 bases, J lost 2 bases, and 7 bases stayed unmatched. The CDR3 totals 16 residues. Germline lookup yields CDR1 SEHNR and CDR2 FQNEAQ (reference sequence). CDR3 bases: TGTGCCAGCAGCTTAGCGCTCGGACAGGCCACCTACGAGCAGTACTTC. Protein product: CASSLALGQATYEQYF.

The genes are TRBV29-1 and TRBJ1-6; D call uncertain. Trimming stripped 3 bases from V and 12 bases from J, with 12 bases between. The length of the CDR3 is 12 residues. Looked up from germline, CDR1 is SQVTM and CDR2 is ANQGSEA. This CDR3 reads CSVDTGSGPLHF. The CDR3, as DNA: TGCAGCGTTGATACGGGGTCGGGACCCCTCCACTTT. The variable domain in full, completed from reference TRBV29-1 and TRBJ1-6, reads SAVISQKPSRDICQRGTSLTIQCQVDSQVTMMFWYRQQPGQSLTLIATANQGSEATYESGFVIDKFPISRPNLTFSTLTVSNMSPEDSSIYLCSVDTGSGPLHFGNGTRLTVT.

The rearrangement uses TRBV7-9 and TRBJ2-7; 8 bases match TRBD1. This CDR3 contains 14 residues. The V and J ends lost 3 bases and 9 bases, in that order; junction bases with no gene match: 10. Per germline, CDR1 SEHNR and CDR2 FQNEAQ (reference sequence). CDR3 DNA sequence: TGTGCCAGCAGCTTGGCGGGACAGGAAGGGCGGCAGTACTTC. Protein product: CASSLAGQEGRQYF.

This clone was seen only once. The chain is built from TRBV7-2 and TRBJ2-2; 8 positions match TRBD2. CDR1 is SGHTA and CDR2 is FQGNSA in the germline V gene. The junction had 8 bases not matched to a gene; V was cut back by 4 bases and J by 4 bases. The CDR3 spans 16 residues. CDR3 bases: TGTGCCAGCAGCTCCTCCGGACTAGCCCTCACCGGGGAGCTGTTTTTT. Protein sequence: CASSSSGLALTGELFF.